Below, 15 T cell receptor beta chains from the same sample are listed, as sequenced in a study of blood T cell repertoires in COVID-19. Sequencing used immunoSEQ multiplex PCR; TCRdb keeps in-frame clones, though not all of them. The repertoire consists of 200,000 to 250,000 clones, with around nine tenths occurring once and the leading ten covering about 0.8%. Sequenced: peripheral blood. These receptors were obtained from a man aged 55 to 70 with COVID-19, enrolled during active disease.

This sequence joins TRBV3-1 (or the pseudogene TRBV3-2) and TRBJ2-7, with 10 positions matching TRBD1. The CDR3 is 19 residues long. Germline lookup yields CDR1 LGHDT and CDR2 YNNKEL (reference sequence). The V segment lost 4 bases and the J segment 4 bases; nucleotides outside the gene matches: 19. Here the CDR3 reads CASSRGDPGTGALIYEQYF. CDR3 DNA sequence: TGTGCCAGCAGCCGCGGGGACCCCGGGACAGGGGCACTTATTTACGAGCAGTACTTC.

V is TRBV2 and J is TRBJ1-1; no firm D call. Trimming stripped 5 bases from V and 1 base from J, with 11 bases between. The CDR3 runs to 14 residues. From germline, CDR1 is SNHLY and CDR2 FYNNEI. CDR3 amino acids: CASSKTLSNTEAFF. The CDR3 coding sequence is TGTGCCAGCAGTAAGACTCTATCGAACACTGAAGCTTTCTTT.

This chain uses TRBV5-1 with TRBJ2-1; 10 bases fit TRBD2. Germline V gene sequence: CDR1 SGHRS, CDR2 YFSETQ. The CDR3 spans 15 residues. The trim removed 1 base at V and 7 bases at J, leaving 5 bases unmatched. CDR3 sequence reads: CASSLSLAGKNEQFF. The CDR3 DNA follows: TGCGCCAGCAGCTTGTCACTAGCGGGGAAGAATGAGCAGTTCTTC. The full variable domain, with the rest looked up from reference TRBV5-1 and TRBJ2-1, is KAGVTQTPRYLIKTRGQQVTLSCSPISGHRSVSWYQQTPGQGLQFLFEYFSETQRNKGNFPGRFSGRQFSNSRSEMNVSTLELGDSALYLCASSLSLAGKNEQFFGPGTRLTVL.

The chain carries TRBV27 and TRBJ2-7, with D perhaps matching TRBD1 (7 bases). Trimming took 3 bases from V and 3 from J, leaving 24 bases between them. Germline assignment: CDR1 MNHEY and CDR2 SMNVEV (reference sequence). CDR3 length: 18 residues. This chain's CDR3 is CASSFNRQDRRGLYEQYF. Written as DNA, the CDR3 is TGTGCCAGCAGTTTTAATCGACAGGATCGGAGGGGGCTCTACGAGCAGTACTTC.

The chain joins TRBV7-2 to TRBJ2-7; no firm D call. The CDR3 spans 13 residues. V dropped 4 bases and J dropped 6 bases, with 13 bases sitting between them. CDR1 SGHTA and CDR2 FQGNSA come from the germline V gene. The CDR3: CASSWREPSEQYF. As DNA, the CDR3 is TGTGCCAGCAGCTGGAGAGAGCCCTCCGAGCAGTACTTC.

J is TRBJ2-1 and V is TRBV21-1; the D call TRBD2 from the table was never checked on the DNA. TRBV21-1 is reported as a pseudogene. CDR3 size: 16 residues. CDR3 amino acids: CASSKVPAGVYNEQFF. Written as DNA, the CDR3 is TGTGCCAGCAGCAAGGTCCCAGCGGGAGTCTACAATGAGCAGTTCTTC.

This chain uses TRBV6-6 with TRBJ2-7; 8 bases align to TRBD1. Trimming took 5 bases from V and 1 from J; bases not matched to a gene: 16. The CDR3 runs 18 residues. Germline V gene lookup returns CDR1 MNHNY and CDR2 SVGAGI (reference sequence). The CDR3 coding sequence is TGTGCCAGCAGTGGATCAGGGGGCGCATTGGTCGGGTCCTACGAGCAGTACTTC. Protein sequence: CASSGSGGALVGSYEQYF.

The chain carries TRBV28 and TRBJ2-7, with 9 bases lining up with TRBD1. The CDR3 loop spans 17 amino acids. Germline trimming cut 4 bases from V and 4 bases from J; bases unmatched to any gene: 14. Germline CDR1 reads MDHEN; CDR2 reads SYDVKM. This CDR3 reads CASSSGSIPGQGYEQYF. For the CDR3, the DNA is TGTGCCAGCAGTTCAGGATCCATACCGGGACAGGGTTACGAGCAGTACTTC.

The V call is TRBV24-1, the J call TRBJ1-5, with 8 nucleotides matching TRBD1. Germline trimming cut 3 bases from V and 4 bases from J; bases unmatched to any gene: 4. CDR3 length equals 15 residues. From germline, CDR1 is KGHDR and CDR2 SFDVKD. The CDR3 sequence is CATSDPGQANQPQHF. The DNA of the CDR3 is TGTGCCACCAGTGATCCGGGACAGGCTAATCAGCCCCAGCATTTT.

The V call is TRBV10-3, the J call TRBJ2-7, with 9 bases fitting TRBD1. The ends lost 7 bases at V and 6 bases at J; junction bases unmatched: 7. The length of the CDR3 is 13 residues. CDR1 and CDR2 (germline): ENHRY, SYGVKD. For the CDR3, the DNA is TGTGCCATCAAACCGGGACAGGGATCCGAGCAGTACTTC. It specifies CAIKPGQGSEQYF.

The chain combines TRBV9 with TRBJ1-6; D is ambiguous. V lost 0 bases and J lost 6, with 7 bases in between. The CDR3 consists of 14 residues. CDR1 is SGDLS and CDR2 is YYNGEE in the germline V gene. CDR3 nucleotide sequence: TGTGCCAGCAGCGTAGACAGTAGTAATTCACCCCTCCACTTT. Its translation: CASSVDSSNSPLHF.

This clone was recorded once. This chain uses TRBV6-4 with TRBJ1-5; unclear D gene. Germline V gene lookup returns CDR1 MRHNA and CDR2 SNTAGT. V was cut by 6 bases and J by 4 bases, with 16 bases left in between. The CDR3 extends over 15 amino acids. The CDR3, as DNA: TGTGCCAGCAGAAAGGACCGGGAAACAAATCAGCCCCAGCATTTT. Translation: CASRKDRETNQPQHF.

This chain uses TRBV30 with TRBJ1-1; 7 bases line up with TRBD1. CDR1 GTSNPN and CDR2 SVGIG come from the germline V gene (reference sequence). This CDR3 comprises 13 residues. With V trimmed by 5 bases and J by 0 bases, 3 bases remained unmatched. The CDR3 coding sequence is TGTGCCTGGGGAGGGACAGTGAACACTGAAGCTTTCTTT. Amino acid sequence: CAWGGTVNTEAFF.

CDR3 loop: CSGQRGGSAGGGEQFF. CDR3 in DNA: TGCAGCGGCCAAAGGGGTGGATCAGCGGGAGGGGGTGAGCAGTTCTTC. The V call is TRBV29-1, the J call TRBJ2-1; 10 nucleotides match TRBD2. Germline V CDR1 and CDR2: SQVTM, ANQGSEA. V shed 7 bases, J shed 9 bases, and the junction held 18 bases outside the gene matches. CDR3 length: 16 amino acids.

The CDR3 here is CASSFGTGYEKLFF. In DNA, the CDR3 is TGTGCCAGCAGTTTCGGGACAGGGTATGAAAAACTGTTTTTT. The chain has TRBV28 and TRBJ1-4; 9 bases match TRBD1. Germline V gene sequence: CDR1 MDHEN, CDR2 SYDVKM. This CDR3 comprises 14 residues. V lost 3 bases and J lost 6; bases outside the gene matches: 2.